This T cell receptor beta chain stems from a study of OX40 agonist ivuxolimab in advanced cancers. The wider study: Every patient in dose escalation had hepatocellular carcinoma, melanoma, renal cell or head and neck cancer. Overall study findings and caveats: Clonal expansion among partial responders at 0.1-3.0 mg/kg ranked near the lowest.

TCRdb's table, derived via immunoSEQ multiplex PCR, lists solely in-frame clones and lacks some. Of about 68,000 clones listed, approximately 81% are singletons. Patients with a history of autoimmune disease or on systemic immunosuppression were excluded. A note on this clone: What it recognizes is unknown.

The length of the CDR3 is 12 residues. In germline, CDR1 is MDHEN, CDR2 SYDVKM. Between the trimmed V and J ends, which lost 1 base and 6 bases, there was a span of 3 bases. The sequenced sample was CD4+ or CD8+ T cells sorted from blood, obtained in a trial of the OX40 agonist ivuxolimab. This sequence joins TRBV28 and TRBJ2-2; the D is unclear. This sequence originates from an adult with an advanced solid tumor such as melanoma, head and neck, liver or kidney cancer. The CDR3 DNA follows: TGTGCCAGCAGTTTATTTTCCGGGGAGCTGTTTTTT. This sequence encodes CASSLFSGELFF.